Each of the 16 T cell receptor beta chains below was sequenced from the same sample in a study of glioma-infiltrating T cells after dendritic cell vaccination. TCRdb keeps only in-frame clones here, not all; method: immunoSEQ multiplex PCR. Seen here are some 100,000 clones, around 85% observed once, and the top ten hold 2.5% to 3%. This specimen consisted of blood, obtained before dendritic cell vaccination. The receptors come from a human donor with glioblastoma.

This chain uses TRBV5-6 with TRBJ2-2; the D gene is possibly TRBD1 (7 bases). Deletions cut 5 bases from V and 6 bases from J, with 23 bases between. Germline values: CDR1 SGHDT, CDR2 YYEEEE. This CDR3 contains 17 residues. CDR3 sequence reads: CASSPSGGRGLSGELFF. Here the CDR3 DNA reads TGTGCCAGCAGTCCATCAGGGGGGAGAGGTCTATCCGGGGAGCTGTTTTTT.

The chain employs TRBV19 and TRBJ1-2; D not certain. The CDR3 consists of 11 residues. Looked up from germline, CDR1 is LNHDA and CDR2 is SQIVND (reference sequence). The V and J ends lost 3 bases and 4 bases respectively, with 3 bases between them. The CDR3 DNA reads TGTGCCAGTAGTATCGGCTATGGCTACACCTTC. Translating gives CASSIGYGYTF.

The chain carries TRBV4-1 and TRBJ1-1; TRBD1 matches at 7 bases. With 4 bases clipped from V and 3 bases from J, the junction kept 5 bases outside the gene matches. The CDR3 length is 14 residues. CDR1 and CDR2 (germline): MGHRA, YSYEKL. CDR3 DNA: TGCGCCAGCAGCCCCCGACAGGGCCACACTGAAGCTTTCTTT. Translating it yields CASSPRQGHTEAFF.

This chain links TRBV5-6 with TRBJ1-6; D is uncertain. Germline assignment: CDR1 SGHDT and CDR2 YYEEEE. V was trimmed by 6 bases and J by 10 bases, leaving 17 bases between them. This CDR3 contains 14 residues. CDR3 region: CASNSWPGSSPLHF. The CDR3 nucleotides read TGTGCCAGCAACTCCTGGCCCGGGAGCTCACCCCTCCACTTT.

The chain joins TRBV9 to TRBJ2-7, with 9 bases aligning to TRBD2. Germline lookup yields CDR1 SGDLS and CDR2 YYNGEE. With V trimmed by 4 bases and J by 3 bases, 11 bases remained unmatched. The CDR3 covers 16 residues. The CDR3 loop reads CASSPRGREGNYEQYF. Written as DNA, the CDR3 is TGTGCCAGCAGCCCTCGAGGGCGGGAGGGTAACTACGAGCAGTACTTC. The whole variable domain, filled in from reference TRBV9 and TRBJ2-7, reads DSGVTQTPKHLITATGQRVTLRCSPRSGDLSVYWYQQSLDQGLQFLIQYYNGEERAKGNILERFSAQQFPDLHSELNLSSLELGDSALYFCASSPRGREGNYEQYFGPGTRLTVT.

The chain recombines TRBV5-1 with TRBJ1-1, with D unresolved. The germline V gene has CDR1 SGHRS and CDR2 YFSETQ. The germline V and J ends were trimmed by 0 bases and 1 base, with 13 bases remaining between them. The CDR3 contains 16 residues. CDR3 residues: CASSLAGVSRNTEAFF. CDR3 in DNA: TGCGCCAGCAGCTTGGCCGGAGTCAGCAGGAACACTGAAGCTTTCTTT.

The chain has TRBV29-1 and TRBJ1-1, with a tentative D call TRBD1 (6 bases). CDR3 length equals 13 residues. Trimming cost V 7 bases and J 1 base, with 13 bases left between them. Per the germline V gene, CDR1 is SQVTM and CDR2 is ANQGSEA. Written as DNA, the CDR3 is TGCAGCGCTCTGACAGGCCGGAACACTGAAGCTTTCTTT. This translates into CSALTGRNTEAFF.

The chain links TRBV19 to TRBJ1-4; 7 bases are shared with TRBD1. Germline lookup yields CDR1 LNHDA and CDR2 SQIVND (reference sequence). With V trimmed by 6 bases and J by 3 bases, 7 bases remained unmatched. This CDR3 has 15 amino acids. The CDR3 loop reads CASRTIQGPNEKLFF. For the CDR3, the DNA is TGTGCCAGTAGGACGATACAGGGGCCTAATGAAAAACTGTTTTTT. Together with reference TRBV19 and TRBJ1-4, the CDR3 gives the full variable domain: DGGITQSPKYLFRKEGQNVTLSCEQNLNHDAMYWYRQDPGQGLRLIYYSQIVNDFQKGDIAEGYSVSREKKESFPLTVTSAQKNPTAFYLCASRTIQGPNEKLFFGSGTQLSVL.

V is TRBV7-3 and J is TRBJ2-1, with 9 positions matching TRBD2. CDR1 SGHTA and CDR2 FQGTGA come from the germline V gene. With V trimmed by 2 bases and J by 7 bases, 6 bases remained unmatched. CDR3 length equals 15 residues. This CDR3 is CASSLVAGGKNEQFF. The CDR3 DNA follows: TGTGCCAGCAGCTTAGTTGCGGGAGGGAAGAATGAGCAGTTCTTC.

The chain carries TRBV19 and TRBJ1-1; TRBD1 might be the D (5 bases). The germline V gene encodes CDR1 LNHDA and CDR2 SQIVND (reference sequence). The CDR3 is made up of 16 amino acids. V gave up 4 bases and J gave up 1 base, with 16 bases separating them. The CDR3 is CASSTPPLTENTEAFF. Here the CDR3 DNA reads TGTGCCAGTAGTACGCCTCCCTTGACAGAGAACACTGAAGCTTTCTTT.

This clone showed up just once. The chain links TRBV19 to TRBJ2-1, with 7 bases aligning to TRBD2. Germline V lookup: CDR1 LNHDA, CDR2 SQIVND (reference sequence). The CDR3 has 15 amino acids. Trimming at V came to 0 bases and at J to 4 bases, leaving 3 bases not matched to a gene. CDR3 nucleotides: TGTGCCAGTAGTATAGACAGCGGGGCTTACAATGAGCAGTTCTTC. Its protein is CASSIDSGAYNEQFF.

This sequence joins TRBV7-8 and TRBJ2-1; D perhaps matches TRBD2 (5 bases). The germline V gene encodes CDR1 SGHVS and CDR2 FQNEAQ. Trimming pared 1 base from V and 8 bases from J, leaving 15 bases between. The CDR3 sequence is 15 residues long. Written as DNA, the CDR3 is TGTGCCAGCAGCTTAGAGGTAGGACTTATGGATGAGCAGTTCTTC. Amino acid sequence: CASSLEVGLMDEQFF.

The genes are TRBV7-9 and TRBJ1-3; possible D gene TRBD1, 5 bases. Trimming cost V 0 bases and J 1 base, with 7 bases left between them. This CDR3 region has 15 residues. Germline V gene data show CDR1 as SEHNR and CDR2 as FQNEAQ (reference sequence). The CDR3 sequence: CASSLARGSGNTIYF. In nucleotides, the CDR3 is TGTGCCAGCAGCTTAGCGCGGGGGTCTGGAAACACCATATATTTT.

This chain links TRBV7-2 with TRBJ2-5, with a possible D match to TRBD1 (6 bases). The tail of the sequence fits TRBJ2-7 better, so the J call may be wrong. Germline V lookup: CDR1 SGHTA, CDR2 FQGNSA. The CDR3 is 14 residues long. In DNA, the CDR3 is TGTGCCAGCAGCTTAAGGACAGCAGACTACGAGCAGTACTTC. Translated, it gives CASSLRTADYEQYF.

The V and J genes are TRBV29-1 and TRBJ1-1; 7 bases are a match to TRBD1. The CDR3 runs to 13 residues. Germline assignment: CDR1 SQVTM and CDR2 ANQGSEA. J gave up 4 bases and V 4 bases, and 6 bases lay outside the gene matches. The CDR3 protein is CSVAEGARTEAFF. The CDR3, as DNA: TGCAGCGTTGCTGAGGGGGCGCGCACTGAAGCTTTCTTT.

This clone has only one observation. V gene TRBV12-5 combines with J gene TRBJ1-6; D unresolved. The germline CDR1 and CDR2 sequences are LGHNT and FRNRAP. The CDR3 totals 12 residues. V shed 6 bases and J shed 6 bases, with 6 bases lying between them. Here the CDR3 reads CASGLSNSPLHF. The CDR3, as DNA: TGTGCTAGTGGCCTCAGTAATTCACCCCTCCACTTT. Using reference TRBV12-5 and TRBJ1-6 for the parts outside the CDR3, the full variable domain is DARVTQTPRHKVTEMGQEVTMRCQPILGHNTVFWYRQTMMQGLELLAYFRNRAPLDDSGMPKDRFSAEMPDATLATLKIQPSEPRDSAVYFCASGLSNSPLHFGNGTRLTVT.